A selection of T cell receptor beta chains follows, all from one sample in a study of blood T cell repertoires in COVID-19. Using immunoSEQ multiplex PCR, the repertoire was profiled, and TCRdb retains in-frame clones only, with some absent. This table has about 150,000 clones, approximately 83% appearing once. Sequencing used peripheral blood. The receptor source for this set is a woman in her fifties or sixties with acute or convalescent COVID-19. CDR3s include the opening cysteine and the closing phenylalanine or tryptophan. A D gene is named only where the DNA matches it firmly. Only part of the rows carry a size: once, few, many, or a class if the clone is expanded.

V,J,size,D,DNA,CDR3
TRBV6-2/TRBV6-3,TRBJ2-6,.,TRBD2,TGTGCCAGCAGCGACGGGGGGTCCGGGGCCAACGTCCTGACTTTC,CASSDGGSGANVLTF
TRBV18,TRBJ2-5,.,TRBD1,TGTGCCAGCTCACCACCGTGGGACAGGGAAGAAGAGACCCAGTACTTC,CASSPPWDREEETQYF
TRBV27,TRBJ1-5,.,TRBD1,TGTGCCAGCTCGGGACAGTATAGCAATCAGCCCCAGCATTTT,CASSGQYSNQPQHF
TRBV6-5,TRBJ1-1,.,.,TGTGCCAGCAGCTGGACACGGTCGAACACTGAAGCTTTCTTT,CASSWTRSNTEAFF
TRBV7-2,TRBJ2-7,.,.,TGTGCCAGCAGCCCAACCAGGGCGGACGAGCAGTACTTC,CASSPTRADEQYF
TRBV11-2,TRBJ1-1,.,TRBD1,TGTGCCAGCAGCCCTAGACAGGGGTGGCAAGCTTTCTTT,CASSPRQGWQAFF
TRBV6-5,TRBJ1-5,.,.,TGTGCCAGCAGGCCCAACAGGGTCAGCAATCAGCCCCAGCATTTT,CASRPNRVSNQPQHF
TRBV18,TRBJ1-2,few,TRBD1,TGTGCCAGCTCAACGGGACAGGGGAATGGCTACACCTTC,CASSTGQGNGYTF
TRBV7-2,TRBJ1-2,.,TRBD1,TGTGCCAGCAGCCGCCGGCAACTACAGGGGGCGGGTGGCTACACCTTC,CASSRRQLQGAGGYTF
TRBV10-3,TRBJ2-6,.,.,TGTGCCATCAGTGGACAGGCTTCCTCTGGGGCCAACGTCCTGACTTTC,CAISGQASSGANVLTF
TRBV5-4,TRBJ2-3,once,.,TGTGCCAGCAGCCTGGAGGGACACTACACAGATACGCAGTATTTT,CASSLEGHYTDTQYF
TRBV6-5,TRBJ2-3,.,TRBD2,TGTGCCAGCAGTTCGACTAGCGGGGGATCAGATACGCAGTATTTT,CASSSTSGGSDTQYF
TRBV5-1,TRBJ2-7,.,.,TGCGCCAGCAGCGGAGGAGGTGCCTCCTACGAGCAGTACTTC,CASSGGGASYEQYF
TRBV3-1/TRBV3-2,TRBJ2-5,.,TRBD2,TGTGCCAGCAGCCAACCCACTAGCGGGGGGGCTTGGACCCAGTACTTC,CASSQPTSGGAWTQYF
TRBV27,TRBJ1-1,.,.,TGTGCCAGCAGTTCCCCCTCCCGGCGGGGCACTGAAGCTTTCTTT,CASSSPSRRGTEAFF
TRBV28,TRBJ1-2,.,TRBD1,TGTGCCAGCAGTTTGGGCAGGGGGAACTATGGCTACACCTTC,CASSLGRGNYGYTF
TRBV9,TRBJ2-1,.,TRBD2,TGTGCCAGCAGCGCGGGACTAGCGGGGGAAAAAAATGAGCAGTTCTTC,CASSAGLAGEKNEQFF
TRBV6-5,TRBJ2-7,.,TRBD2,TGTGCCAGCAGTTACTCCGGGGGGGGATCGCGCTACGAGCAGTACTTC,CASSYSGGGSRYEQYF
TRBV3-1/TRBV3-2,TRBJ2-7,once,.,TGTGCCAGCAGTGATGGCATCGACGAGCAGTACTTC,CASSDGIDEQYF
TRBV11-3,TRBJ2-5,.,TRBD2,TGTGCCAGCAGCTTACGGACTAGCGAGACCCAGTACTTC,CASSLRTSETQYF
TRBV6-2/TRBV6-3,TRBJ1-6,.,.,TGTGCCAGCAGTCCCCGAGAAAGCCTCGGGAATTCACCCCTCCACTTT,CASSPRESLGNSPLHF
TRBV5-4,TRBJ2-1,.,.,TGTGCCAGCAGCCCTGCGGGTAGCCAGGCTTACAATGAGCAGTTCTTC,CASSPAGSQAYNEQFF
TRBV7-2,TRBJ1-6,few,.,TGTGCCAGCAGCTTCGACAGGTCAAATAATTCACCCCTCCACTTT,CASSFDRSNNSPLHF
TRBV7-9,TRBJ1-3,.,.,TGTGCCAGCAGCTGGCATTACACCATATATTTT,CASSWHYTIYF
TRBV3-1/TRBV3-2,TRBJ1-3,.,.,TGTGCCAGCAGCCAAGGGCAGGGGCGAGGAAACACCATATATTTT,CASSQGQGRGNTIYF
TRBV6-5,TRBJ2-3,.,.,TGTGCCAGCAGACAAGGGGGGGCGAGAAATACGCAGTATTTT,CASRQGGARNTQYF
TRBV6-5,TRBJ2-7,few,.,TGTGCCAGCAATTCCAGGGATTTTTCCTACGAGCAGTACTTC,CASNSRDFSYEQYF
TRBV24-1,TRBJ2-3,.,.,TGTGCCACCAGTGCCTCCCGGACACTCACAGATACGCAGTATTTT,CATSASRTLTDTQYF
TRBV18,TRBJ2-3,.,.,TGTGCCAGCTCGGCTAGCACAGATACGCAGTATTTT,CASSASTDTQYF
TRBV7-2,TRBJ1-2,.,.,TGTGCCAGCAGTCCCAGCGCTAACTATGGCTACACCTTC,CASSPSANYGYTF
TRBV19,TRBJ1-2,.,.,TGTGCCAGTAGTATAGAATGGTGGACACAGGGATATGGCTACACCTTC,CASSIEWWTQGYGYTF
TRBV5-6,TRBJ2-7,.,.,TGTGCCAGCAGCTTCGATAGTCCTTCCTACGAGCAGTACTTC,CASSFDSPSYEQYF
TRBV6-2/TRBV6-3,TRBJ2-2,.,TRBD1,TGTGCCAGCACCCCGGGACAGGGGACGAGCACCGGGGAGCTGTTTTTT,CASTPGQGTSTGELFF
TRBV6-5,TRBJ1-1,.,TRBD1,TGTGCCAGCAGCCTAACAGGGGTGGTGAACACTGAAGCTTTCTTT,CASSLTGVVNTEAFF
TRBV5-1,TRBJ2-3,.,TRBD1,TGCGCCAGCAGCGCCGGACAGGGGGAAAACACAGATACGCAGTATTTT,CASSAGQGENTDTQYF
TRBV5-1,TRBJ2-7,.,.,TGCGCCAGCAGCTTGTCCTCTCCCTCCTACGAGCAGTACTTC,CASSLSSPSYEQYF
TRBV2,TRBJ1-6,.,.,TGTGCCAGCAGTGCACAGGTAAACAATTCACCCCTCCACTTT,CASSAQVNNSPLHF
TRBV6-1,TRBJ1-2,.,.,TGTGCCAGCAGTGAAGCTAGCCCCTTGGTCGGCTATGGCTACACCTTC,CASSEASPLVGYGYTF
TRBV6-5,TRBJ1-2,.,.,TGTGCCAGCAGACAACAGGGCCTTAGCTATGGCTACACCTTC,CASRQQGLSYGYTF
TRBV6-1,TRBJ2-6,.,TRBD1,TGTGCCAGCAGCGAAGGGGGCGAAGAGTTTTACTCTGGGGCCAACGTCCTGACTTTC,CASSEGGEEFYSGANVLTF
TRBV6-1,TRBJ2-1,.,.,TGTGCCAGCAGTGAACGTTGGCAGGTCTCCTACAATGAGCAGTTCTTC,CASSERWQVSYNEQFF
TRBV2,TRBJ1-1,.,.,TGTGCCAGTAGACGGGAGGGAACTGAAGCTTTCTTT,CASRREGTEAFF
TRBV3-1/TRBV3-2,TRBJ2-2,.,TRBD2,TGTGCCAGCAGCCAAGAGCGGGGGGTTAACACCGGGGAGCTGTTTTTT,CASSQERGVNTGELFF
TRBV18,TRBJ2-1,once,TRBD2,TGTGCCAGCTCACCGATTCTAGCGGGGTCGCGCAATGAGCAGTTCTTC,CASSPILAGSRNEQFF
TRBV7-9,TRBJ1-1,.,.,TGTGCCAGCAGCCTCCATGGGGGGGTTGAAGCTTTCTTT,CASSLHGGVEAFF
TRBV2,TRBJ1-1,.,TRBD1,TGTGCCAGCAGGCGAACTGCCGGGACAGGGGCCTACACTGAAGCTTTCTTT,CASRRTAGTGAYTEAFF
TRBV20-1,TRBJ1-3,.,.,TGCAGTGCTAGTGGGCCGGCAGGTTCGGGAAACACCATATATTTT,CSASGPAGSGNTIYF
TRBV6-5,TRBJ2-3,.,TRBD1,TGTGCCAGCAGTTACCGCGACAGGGCCACAGATACGCAGTATTTT,CASSYRDRATDTQYF
TRBV6-5,TRBJ2-7,few,TRBD1,TGTGCCAGCAGCGATCCACTCCGACAGGGGAACGAGCAGTACTTC,CASSDPLRQGNEQYF
TRBV5-1,TRBJ2-2,once,.,TGCGCCAGCAGCTTGGAAGGGGAGAACACCGGGGAGCTGTTTTTT,CASSLEGENTGELFF
TRBV19,TRBJ2-6,.,.,TGTGCCAGTAGTACCCGTACCCCTACCTCTGGGGCCAACGTCCTGACTTTC,CASSTRTPTSGANVLTF
TRBV5-1,TRBJ1-1,.,.,TGCGCCAGCAGCTTGGCCGGGGGGGTAGGCACTGAAGCTTTCTTT,CASSLAGGVGTEAFF
TRBV19,TRBJ2-5,.,TRBD2,TGTGCCAGTAGTACCACTAGCGGTACACAAGAGACCCAGTACTTC,CASSTTSGTQETQYF
TRBV2,TRBJ2-1,once,.,TGTGCCAGCAGCTTCCTGAGCTCCTACAATGAGCAGTTCTTC,CASSFLSSYNEQFF
TRBV4-1,TRBJ2-7,.,TRBD1,TGCGCCAGCAGCTTTGACAGGGACTACGAGCAGTACTTC,CASSFDRDYEQYF
TRBV18,TRBJ1-1,.,TRBD1,TGTGCCAGCTCACCGTCCCGGGACAGGGTCCCTGAAGCTTTCTTT,CASSPSRDRVPEAFF
TRBV28,TRBJ2-5,.,TRBD2,TGTGCCAGCAGTTTGAGCACTAGCGGGACAGGGACCCAGTACTTC,CASSLSTSGTGTQYF
TRBV14,TRBJ1-6,few,TRBD1,TGTGCCAGCAGCCAAGAACAGGGGGCGCGAAATTCACCCCTCCACTTT,CASSQEQGARNSPLHF
TRBV7-6,TRBJ2-7,once,.,TGTGCCAGCAGCTTGGGCGAATCCTACGAGCAGTACTTC,CASSLGESYEQYF